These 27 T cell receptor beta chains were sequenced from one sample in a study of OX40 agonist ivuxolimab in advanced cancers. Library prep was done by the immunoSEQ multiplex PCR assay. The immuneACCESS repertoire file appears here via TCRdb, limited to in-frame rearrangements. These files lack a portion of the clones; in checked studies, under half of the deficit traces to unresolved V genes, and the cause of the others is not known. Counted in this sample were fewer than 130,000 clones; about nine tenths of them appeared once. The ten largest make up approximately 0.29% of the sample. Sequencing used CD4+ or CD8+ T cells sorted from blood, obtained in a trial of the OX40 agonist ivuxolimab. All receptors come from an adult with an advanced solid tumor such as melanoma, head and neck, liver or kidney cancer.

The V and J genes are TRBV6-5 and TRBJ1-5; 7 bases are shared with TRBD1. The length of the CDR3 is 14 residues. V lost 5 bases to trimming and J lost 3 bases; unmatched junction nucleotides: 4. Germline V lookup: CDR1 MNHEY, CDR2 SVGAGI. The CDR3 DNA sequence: TGTGCCAGCAGTAGGGGACAGTACAATCAGCCCCAGCATTTT. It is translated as CASSRGQYNQPQHF.

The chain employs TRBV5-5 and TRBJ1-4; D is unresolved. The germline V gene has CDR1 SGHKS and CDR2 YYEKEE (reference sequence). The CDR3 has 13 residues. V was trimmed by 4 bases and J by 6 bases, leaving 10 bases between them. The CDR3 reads CASSLLSDEKLFF. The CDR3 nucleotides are TGTGCCAGCAGCCTTCTGAGCGATGAAAAACTGTTTTTT.

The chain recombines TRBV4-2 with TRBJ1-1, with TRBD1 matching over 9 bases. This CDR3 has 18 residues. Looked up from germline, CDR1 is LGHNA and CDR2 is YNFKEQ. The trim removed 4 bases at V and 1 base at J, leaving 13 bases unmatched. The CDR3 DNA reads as TGTGCCAGCAGCCCTATTATATTACAGGGGGCGCCGAACACTGAAGCTTTCTTT. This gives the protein CASSPIILQGAPNTEAFF.

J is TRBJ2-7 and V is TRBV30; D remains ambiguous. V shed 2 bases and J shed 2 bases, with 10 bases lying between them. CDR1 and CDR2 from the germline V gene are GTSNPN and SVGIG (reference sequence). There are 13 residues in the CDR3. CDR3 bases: TGTGCCTGGAGTCGCTTTGTGGCCTACGAGCAGTACTTC. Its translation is CAWSRFVAYEQYF.

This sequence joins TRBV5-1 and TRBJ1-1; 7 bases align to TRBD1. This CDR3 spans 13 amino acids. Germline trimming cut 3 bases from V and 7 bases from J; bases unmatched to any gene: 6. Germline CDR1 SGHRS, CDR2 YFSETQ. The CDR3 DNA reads TGCGCCAGCAGCTATGGGACAGAGGGTGAAGCTTTCTTT. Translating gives CASSYGTEGEAFF.

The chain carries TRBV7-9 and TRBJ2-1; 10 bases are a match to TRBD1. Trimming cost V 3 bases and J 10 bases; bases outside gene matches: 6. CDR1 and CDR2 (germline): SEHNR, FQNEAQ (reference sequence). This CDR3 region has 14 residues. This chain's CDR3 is CASSFETGGEEQFF. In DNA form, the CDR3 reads TGTGCCAGCAGCTTCGAGACAGGGGGCGAGGAGCAGTTCTTC.

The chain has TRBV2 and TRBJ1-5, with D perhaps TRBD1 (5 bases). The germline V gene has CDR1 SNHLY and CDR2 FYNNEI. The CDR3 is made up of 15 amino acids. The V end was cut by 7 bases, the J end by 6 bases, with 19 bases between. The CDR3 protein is CASKTGTPGIQPQHF. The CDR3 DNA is TGTGCCAGCAAGACCGGAACCCCAGGGATTCAGCCCCAGCATTTT.

This CDR3 is CASSALAGEGTQYF. The CDR3 DNA reads as TGTGCCAGCAGCGCACTAGCGGGAGAGGGTACGCAGTATTTT. This chain uses TRBV9 with TRBJ2-3; TRBD2 aligns across 11 bases. This CDR3 comprises 14 residues. V lost 3 bases to trimming and J lost 8 bases; unmatched junction nucleotides: 5. Germline assignment: CDR1 SGDLS and CDR2 YYNGEE.

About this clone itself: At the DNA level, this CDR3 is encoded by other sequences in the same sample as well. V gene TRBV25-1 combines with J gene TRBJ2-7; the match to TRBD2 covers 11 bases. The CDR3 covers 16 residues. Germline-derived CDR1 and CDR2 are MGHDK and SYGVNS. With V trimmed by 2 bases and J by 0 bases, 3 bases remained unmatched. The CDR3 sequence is CASSELTSGSSYEQYF. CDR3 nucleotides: TGTGCCAGCAGTGAACTCACTAGCGGGAGCTCCTACGAGCAGTACTTC.

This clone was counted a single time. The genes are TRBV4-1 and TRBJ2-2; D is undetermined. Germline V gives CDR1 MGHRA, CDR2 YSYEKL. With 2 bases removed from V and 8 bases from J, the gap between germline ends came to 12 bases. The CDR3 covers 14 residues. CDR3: CASSQTTGPGELFF. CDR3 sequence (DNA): TGCGCCAGCAGCCAAACTACTGGTCCGGGGGAGCTGTTTTTT.

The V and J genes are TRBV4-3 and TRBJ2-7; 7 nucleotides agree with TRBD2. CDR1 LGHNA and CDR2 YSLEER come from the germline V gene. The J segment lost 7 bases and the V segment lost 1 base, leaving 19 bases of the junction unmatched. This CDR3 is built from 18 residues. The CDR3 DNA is TGCGCCAGCAGCCAAGGGCACACCGGGACTACCTACCTACGAGAGCAGTACTTC. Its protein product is CASSQGHTGTTYLREQYF.

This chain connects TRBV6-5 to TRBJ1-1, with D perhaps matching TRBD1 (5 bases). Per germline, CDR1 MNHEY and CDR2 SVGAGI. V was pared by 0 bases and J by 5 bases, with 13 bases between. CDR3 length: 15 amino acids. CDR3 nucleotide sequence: TGTGCCAGCAGTTACTCATCCATCGGGGGAACTGAAGCTTTCTTT. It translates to CASSYSSIGGTEAFF.

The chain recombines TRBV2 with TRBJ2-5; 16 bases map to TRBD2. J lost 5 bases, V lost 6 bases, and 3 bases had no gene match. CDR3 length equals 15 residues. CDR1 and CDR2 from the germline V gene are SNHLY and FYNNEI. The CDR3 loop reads CASRGLAGGRETQYF. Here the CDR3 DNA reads TGTGCCAGCAGGGGACTAGCGGGAGGGCGGGAGACCCAGTACTTC.

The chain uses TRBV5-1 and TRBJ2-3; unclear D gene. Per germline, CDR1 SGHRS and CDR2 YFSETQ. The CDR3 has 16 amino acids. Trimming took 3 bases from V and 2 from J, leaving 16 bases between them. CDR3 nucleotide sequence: TGCGCCAGCAGCTCCACCCCCAGCAAGAACACAGATACGCAGTATTTT. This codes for CASSSTPSKNTDTQYF.

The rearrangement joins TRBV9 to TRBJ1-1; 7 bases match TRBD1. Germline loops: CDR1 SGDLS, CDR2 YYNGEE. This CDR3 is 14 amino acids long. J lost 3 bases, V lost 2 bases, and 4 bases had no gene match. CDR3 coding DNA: TGTGCCAGCAGCGTCCCAGGGGGATACACTGAAGCTTTCTTT. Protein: CASSVPGGYTEAFF.

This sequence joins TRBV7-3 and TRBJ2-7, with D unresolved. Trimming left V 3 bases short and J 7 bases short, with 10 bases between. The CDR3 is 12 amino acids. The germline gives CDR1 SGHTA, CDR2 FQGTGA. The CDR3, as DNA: TGTGCCAGCAGCTTTGACTCTGGGGAGCAGTACTTC. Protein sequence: CASSFDSGEQYF.

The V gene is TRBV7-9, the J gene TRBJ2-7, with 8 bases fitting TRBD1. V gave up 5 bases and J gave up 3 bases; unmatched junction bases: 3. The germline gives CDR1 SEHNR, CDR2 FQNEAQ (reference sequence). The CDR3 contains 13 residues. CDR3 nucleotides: TGTGCCAGCAGCCAGGGGGCTGGCTACGAGCAGTACTTC. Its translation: CASSQGAGYEQYF.

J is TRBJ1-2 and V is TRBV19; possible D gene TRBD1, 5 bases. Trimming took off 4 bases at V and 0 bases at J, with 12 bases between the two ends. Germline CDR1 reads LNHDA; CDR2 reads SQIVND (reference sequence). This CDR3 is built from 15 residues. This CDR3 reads CASSTRQLTNYGYTF. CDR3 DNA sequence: TGTGCCAGTAGTACTCGACAGTTAACTAACTATGGCTACACCTTC.

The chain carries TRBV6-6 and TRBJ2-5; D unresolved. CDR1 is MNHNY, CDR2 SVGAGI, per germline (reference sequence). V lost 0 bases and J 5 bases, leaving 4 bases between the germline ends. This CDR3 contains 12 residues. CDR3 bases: TGTGCCAGCAGTTACTCGGGGGAGACCCAGTACTTC. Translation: CASSYSGETQYF.

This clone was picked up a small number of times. CDR3 sequence: CASSAQGASHEKLFF. The CDR3 DNA reads TGTGCCAGCAGCGCACAGGGGGCCTCCCATGAAAAACTGTTTTTT. The V and J genes are TRBV7-2 and TRBJ1-4; TRBD1 aligns across 9 bases. The junction had 7 bases not matched to a gene; V was cut back by 5 bases and J by 6 bases. Per the germline V gene, CDR1 is SGHTA and CDR2 is FQGNSA. This CDR3 is built from 15 residues.

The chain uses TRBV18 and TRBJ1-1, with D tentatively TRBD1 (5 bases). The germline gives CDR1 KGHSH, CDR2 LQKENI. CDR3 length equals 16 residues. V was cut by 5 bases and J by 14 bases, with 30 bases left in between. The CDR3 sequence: CASSDSSTLRTLKGFF. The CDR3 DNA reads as TGTGCCAGCTCAGATAGTTCTACGCTACGAACACTGAAGGGGTTCTTT. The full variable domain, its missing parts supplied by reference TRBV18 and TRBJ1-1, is NAGVMQNPRHLVRRRGQEARLRCSPMKGHSHVYWYRQLPEEGLKFMVYLQKENIIDESGMPKERFSAEFPKEGPSILRIQQVVRGDSAAYFCASSDSSTLRTLKGFFGQGTRLTVV.

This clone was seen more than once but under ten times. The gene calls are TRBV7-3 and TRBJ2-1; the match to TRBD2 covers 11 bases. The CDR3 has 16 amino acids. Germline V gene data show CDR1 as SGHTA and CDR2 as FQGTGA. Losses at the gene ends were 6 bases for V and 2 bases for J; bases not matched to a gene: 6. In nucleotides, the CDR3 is TGTGCCAGCAGTTTTACTAGCGGGGGCACCTACAATGAGCAGTTCTTC. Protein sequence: CASSFTSGGTYNEQFF.

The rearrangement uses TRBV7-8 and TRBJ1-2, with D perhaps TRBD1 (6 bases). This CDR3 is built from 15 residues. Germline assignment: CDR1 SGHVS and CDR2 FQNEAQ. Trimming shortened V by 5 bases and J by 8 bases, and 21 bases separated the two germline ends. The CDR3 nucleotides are TGTGCCAGCAGCCCGACCGGCAGGGGATTGGGCGGCTACACCTTC. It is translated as CASSPTGRGLGGYTF.

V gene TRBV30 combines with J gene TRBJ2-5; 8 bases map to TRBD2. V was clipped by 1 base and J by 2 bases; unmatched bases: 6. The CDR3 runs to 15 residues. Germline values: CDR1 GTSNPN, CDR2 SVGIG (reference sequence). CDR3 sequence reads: CAWSAGGEGQETQYF. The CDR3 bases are TGTGCCTGGAGTGCGGGGGGGGAGGGACAAGAGACCCAGTACTTC.

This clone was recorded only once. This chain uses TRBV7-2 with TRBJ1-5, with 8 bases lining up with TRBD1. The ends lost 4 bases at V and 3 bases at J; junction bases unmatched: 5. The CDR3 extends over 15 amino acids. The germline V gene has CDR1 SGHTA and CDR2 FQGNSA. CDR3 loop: CASSSTGGINQPQHF. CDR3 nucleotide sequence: TGTGCCAGCAGCTCCACAGGGGGAATCAATCAGCCCCAGCATTTT.

This CDR3 is CASSTDLAGQGGTEAFF. The CDR3 nucleotides read TGCGCCAGCAGTACAGATTTGGCGGGACAGGGAGGCACTGAAGCTTTCTTT. V gene TRBV4-3 combines with J gene TRBJ1-1, with TRBD1 matching 9 bases. The CDR3 spans 17 residues. The V gene end was trimmed by 6 bases and the J gene end by 4 bases; junction bases not matched to a gene: 15. Looked up from germline, CDR1 is LGHNA and CDR2 is YSLEER.

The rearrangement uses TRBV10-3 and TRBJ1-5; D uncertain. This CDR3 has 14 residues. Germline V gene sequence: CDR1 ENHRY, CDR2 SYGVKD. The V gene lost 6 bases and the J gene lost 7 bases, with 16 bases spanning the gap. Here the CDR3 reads CAISLGFTEQPQHF. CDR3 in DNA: TGTGCCATCAGCCTAGGTTTTACGGAGCAGCCCCAGCATTTT.